Sequencing of this T cell receptor beta chain was carried out in a study of regulatory T cells in long-lasting Graves disease. Study information: Those Graves' patients who were newly diagnosed had been on antithyroid drugs under 3 months. General observations from the study: For persistent Graves' patients, TCR diversity was lower than for newly diagnosed ones. Only a small sample size was used, which may have cut accuracy.

The V and J ends lost 7 bases and 3 bases respectively, with 19 bases between them. CDR3 size: 16 residues. The germline V gene has CDR1 MDHEN and CDR2 SYDVKM. This clonotype was seen ten or more times. Its cognate antigen is unknown. CDR3 regions were amplified by Arm-PCR using iRepertoire HTBI primers to build TCR beta libraries. TCRdb re-called the multiplex PCR reads through MiXCR, storing one row per CDR3 protein. Counted here are 500,000 or so distinct CDR3 sequences, 12% to 15% occurring once; the ten biggest clones make up approximately 15%. The sample's time point: newly diagnosed GD, antithyroid drugs for less than 3 months. RNA from PBMCs was the source of the TCR library. This same sample was also taken into another study, of T cells in Graves' hyperthyroidism and ophthalmopathy.

The sequence was obtained from a woman aged 45-60 years with Graves disease. The specimen comprised peripheral blood mononuclear cells (PBMCs), sampled at new diagnosis, from a patient treated with antithyroid drugs. This rearrangement joins TRBV28 to TRBJ1-3; weak D call: TRBD1 (5 bases). CDR3 in amino acids: CASKGRNLIIGNTIYF. CDR3 nucleotide sequence: TGTGCCAGCAAGGGGCGGAACCTTATCATTGGAAACACCATATATTTT.